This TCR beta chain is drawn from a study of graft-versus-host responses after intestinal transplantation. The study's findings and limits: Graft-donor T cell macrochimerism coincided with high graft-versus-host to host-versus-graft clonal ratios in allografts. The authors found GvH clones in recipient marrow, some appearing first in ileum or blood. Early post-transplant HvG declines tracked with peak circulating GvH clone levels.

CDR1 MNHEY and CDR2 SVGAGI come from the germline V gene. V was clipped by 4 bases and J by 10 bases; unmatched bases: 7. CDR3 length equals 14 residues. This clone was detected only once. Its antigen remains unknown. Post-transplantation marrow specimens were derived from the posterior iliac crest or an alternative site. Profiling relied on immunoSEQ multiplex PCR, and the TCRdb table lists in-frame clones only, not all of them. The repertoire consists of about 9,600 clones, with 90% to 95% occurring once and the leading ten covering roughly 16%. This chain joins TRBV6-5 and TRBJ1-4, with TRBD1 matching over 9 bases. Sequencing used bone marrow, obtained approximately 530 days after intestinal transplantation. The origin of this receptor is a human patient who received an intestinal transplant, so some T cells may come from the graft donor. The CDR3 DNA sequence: TGTGCCAGCAGTTCTCCCCGACAGGGGGGAAAACTGTTTTTT. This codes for CASSSPRQGGKLFF.